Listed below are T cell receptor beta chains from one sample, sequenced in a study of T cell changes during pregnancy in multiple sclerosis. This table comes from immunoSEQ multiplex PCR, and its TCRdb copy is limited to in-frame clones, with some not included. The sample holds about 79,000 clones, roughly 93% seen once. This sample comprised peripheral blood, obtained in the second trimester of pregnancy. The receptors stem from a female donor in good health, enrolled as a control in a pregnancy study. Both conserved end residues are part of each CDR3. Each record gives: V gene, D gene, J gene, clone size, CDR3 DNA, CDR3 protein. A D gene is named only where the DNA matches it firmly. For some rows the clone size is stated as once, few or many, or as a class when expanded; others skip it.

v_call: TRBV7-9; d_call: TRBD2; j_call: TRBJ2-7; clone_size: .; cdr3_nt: TGTGCCAGCAGCTTAGCGGGGAGGGACGAGCAGTACTTC; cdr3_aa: CASSLAGRDEQYF
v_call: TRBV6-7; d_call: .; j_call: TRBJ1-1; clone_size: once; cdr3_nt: TGTGCCAGCAGTTACCCCCGGGGGGGGCCAGACACTGAAGCTTTCTTT; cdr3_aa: CASSYPRGGPDTEAFF
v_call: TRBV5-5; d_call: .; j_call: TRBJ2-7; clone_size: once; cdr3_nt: TGTGCCAGCAGCGAACACAGGGCCTCCTACGAGCAGTACTTC; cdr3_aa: CASSEHRASYEQYF
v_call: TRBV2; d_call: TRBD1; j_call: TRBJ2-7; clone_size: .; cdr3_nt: TGTGCCAGCAGGATAGGGACAGGGGAATACGAGCAGTACTTC; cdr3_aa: CASRIGTGEYEQYF
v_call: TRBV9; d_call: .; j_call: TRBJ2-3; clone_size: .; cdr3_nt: TGTGCCAGCAGCGTACTGGGGGCCGGCCCAGATACGCAGTATTTT; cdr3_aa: CASSVLGAGPDTQYF
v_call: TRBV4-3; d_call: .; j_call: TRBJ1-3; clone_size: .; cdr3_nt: TGCGCCAGCAGCCAAGATCTAGCGAGCTCTGGAAACACCATATATTTT; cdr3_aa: CASSQDLASSGNTIYF
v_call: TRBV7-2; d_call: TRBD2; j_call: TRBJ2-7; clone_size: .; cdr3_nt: TGTGCCAGCAGCCGACTAGCGGGGGGGTTTGTTGGCGAGCAGTACTTC; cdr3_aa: CASSRLAGGFVGEQYF
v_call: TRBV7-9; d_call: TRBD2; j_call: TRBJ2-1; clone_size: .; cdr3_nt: TGTGCCAGCAGCTCCGGCGGAGGACTAGCGGGGTACAATGAGCAGTTCTTC; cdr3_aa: CASSSGGGLAGYNEQFF
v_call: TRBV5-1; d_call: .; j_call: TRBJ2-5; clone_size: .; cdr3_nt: TGCGCCAGCTCGTCGGGGGTTGAGACCCAGTACTTC; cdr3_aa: CASSSGVETQYF
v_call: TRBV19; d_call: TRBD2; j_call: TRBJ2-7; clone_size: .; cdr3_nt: TGTGCCAGTAGCTCGGGACTAGCAGAACGCGAGCAGTACTTC; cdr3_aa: CASSSGLAEREQYF
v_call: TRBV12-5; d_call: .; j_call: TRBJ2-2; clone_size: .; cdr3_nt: TGTGCTAGTGGTTTAGAGACCGGGGAGCTGTTTTTT; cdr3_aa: CASGLETGELFF
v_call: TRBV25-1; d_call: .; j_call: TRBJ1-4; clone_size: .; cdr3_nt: .; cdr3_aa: CASSTSTVSNEKLFF
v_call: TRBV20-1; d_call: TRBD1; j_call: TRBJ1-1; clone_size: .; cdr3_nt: TGCAGTGCTCACGGACAGGGTAGAGCTTTCTTT; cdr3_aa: CSAHGQGRAFF
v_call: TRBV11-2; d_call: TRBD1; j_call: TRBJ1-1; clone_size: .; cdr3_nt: TGTGCCAGCAGCAACCGGGACAGGGGATTGGGCACTGAAGCTTTCTTT; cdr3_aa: CASSNRDRGLGTEAFF
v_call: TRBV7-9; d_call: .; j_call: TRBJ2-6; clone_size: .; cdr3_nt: TGCCTCTCTGGGGCCAACGTCCTGACTTTC; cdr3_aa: CLSGANVLTF
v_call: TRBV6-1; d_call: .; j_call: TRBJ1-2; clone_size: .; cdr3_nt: TGTGCCAGCAGTGAAGGCTCGGGGACAAGGCCCTATGGCTACACCTTC; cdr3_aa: CASSEGSGTRPYGYTF
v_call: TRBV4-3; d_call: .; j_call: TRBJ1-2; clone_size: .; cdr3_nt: TGCGCCAGCAGCCAAGACAGGGGCCCCCTCTATGGCTACACCTTC; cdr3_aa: CASSQDRGPLYGYTF
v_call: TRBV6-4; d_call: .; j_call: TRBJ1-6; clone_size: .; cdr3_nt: TGTGCCAGCAGTGTAGGGCAGGGCCAATCACCCCTCCACTTT; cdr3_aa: CASSVGQGQSPLHF
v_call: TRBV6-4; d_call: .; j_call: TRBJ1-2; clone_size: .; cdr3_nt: TGTGCCAGCAGCCCCGAGGTGGGGGCGCGGGGCTACACCTTC; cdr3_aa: CASSPEVGARGYTF
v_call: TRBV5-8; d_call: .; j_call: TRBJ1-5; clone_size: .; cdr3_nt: TGTGCCAGCAGCCTCGGACAGAATAGCAATCAGCCCCAGCATTTT; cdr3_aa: CASSLGQNSNQPQHF
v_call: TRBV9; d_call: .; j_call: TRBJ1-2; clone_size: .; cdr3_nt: TGTGCCAGCAGCGTAGTGGAGGGGCATGGCTACACCTTC; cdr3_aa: CASSVVEGHGYTF
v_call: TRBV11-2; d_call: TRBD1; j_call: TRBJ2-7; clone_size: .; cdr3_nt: TGTGCCAGCAGCTTAGATCCGCCCCCACAGGGGGAGCAGTACTTC; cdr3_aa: CASSLDPPPQGEQYF